Below are 18 T cell receptor beta chains sequenced from a single sample in a study of cytomegalovirus exposure and HLA in healthy donors (TCRdb year 2017). Library construction relied on the immunoSEQ multiplex PCR assay. The immuneACCESS repertoire file appears here via TCRdb, limited to in-frame rearrangements. These files lack a portion of the clones; in checked studies, under half of the deficit traces to unresolved V genes, and the cause of the others is not known. This sample comprises 200,000 to 300,000 clones, around 87% of them detected only once. The top ten constitute over 0.95% of the sample. Sample: PBMCs. Receptors were obtained from a woman in her thirties in good health and CMV-seropositive.

The rearrangement links TRBV11-3 to TRBJ2-1; D not resolved. CDR3 size: 16 residues. V lost 2 bases and J lost 0, with 11 bases in between. CDR1 SGHNT and CDR2 YENEEA come from the germline V gene. DNA for the CDR3: TGTGCCAGCAGCTTATCCCTCTATAGCTCCTACAATGAGCAGTTCTTC. Translated: CASSLSLYSSYNEQFF.

V gene TRBV7-2 combines with J gene TRBJ2-7; D is undetermined. This CDR3 spans 14 amino acids. Germline V lookup: CDR1 SGHTA, CDR2 FQGNSA. Trimming stripped 2 bases from V and 2 bases from J, with 10 bases between. The CDR3 sequence: CASSLSGPPYEQYF. In nucleotides, the CDR3 is TGTGCCAGCAGCTTATCAGGCCCTCCCTACGAGCAGTACTTC. The full variable domain, rest sourced from reference TRBV7-2 and TRBJ2-7, is GAGVSQSPSNKVTEKGKDVELRCDPISGHTALYWYRQSLGQGLEFLIYFQGNSAPDKSGLPSDRFSAERTGGSVSTLTIQRTQQEDSAVYLCASSLSGPPYEQYFGPGTRLTVT.

The genes are TRBV5-1 and TRBJ1-5; D may be TRBD1 (5 bases). The CDR3 loop spans 19 amino acids. Germline loops: CDR1 SGHRS, CDR2 YFSETQ. V lost 5 bases and J lost 3, with 27 bases in between. The CDR3 loop reads CASSSREPQAPMSNQPQHF. DNA of the CDR3: TGCGCCAGCAGTTCTAGAGAGCCACAGGCCCCCATGTCCAATCAGCCCCAGCATTTT.

The V call is TRBV27, the J call TRBJ1-1; no firm D call. The CDR3 runs to 13 residues. Germline V lookup: CDR1 MNHEY, CDR2 SMNVEV (reference sequence). The V end was cut by 3 bases, the J end by 2 bases, with 7 bases between. The DNA for the CDR3 is TGTGCCAGCAGTTTGGGCAGTAACACTGAAGCTTTCTTT. This codes for CASSLGSNTEAFF.

Comment on this clone: Different DNA sequences within this sample yield the same CDR3. The V call is TRBV27, the J call TRBJ1-1; D gene uncertain. Germline V gives CDR1 MNHEY, CDR2 SMNVEV (reference sequence). The CDR3 runs to 14 residues. The ends were cut back, 3 bases at V and 0 bases at J, with 8 bases in the middle. The chain's CDR3 is CASSLAGMNTEAFF. CDR3 coding DNA: TGTGCCAGCAGTTTGGCCGGGATGAACACTGAAGCTTTCTTT.

This clone has a single count. The chain is built from TRBV27 and TRBJ2-7; the match to TRBD1 covers 8 bases. Germline CDR1 MNHEY, CDR2 SMNVEV (reference sequence). V lost 3 bases and J lost 4; bases outside the gene matches: 5. This CDR3 has 14 amino acids. The CDR3 is CASSFGTGTYEQYF. CDR3 DNA sequence: TGTGCCAGCAGTTTTGGGACAGGAACTTACGAGCAGTACTTC.

The sample holds one count of this clone. Different DNA sequences within this sample yield the same CDR3. V gene TRBV5-1 combines with J gene TRBJ2-1, with D perhaps matching TRBD1 (6 bases). Germline CDR1 reads SGHRS; CDR2 reads YFSETQ. This CDR3 is 15 amino acids long. V was shortened by 0 bases and J by 5 bases, with 12 bases between the two germline ends. Here the CDR3 DNA reads TGCGCCAGCAGCTTGGGTGGGGGCCTTGACAATGAGCAGTTCTTC. The encoded protein is CASSLGGGLDNEQFF.

The rearrangement links TRBV18 to TRBJ1-2; D is uncertain. V was pared by 2 bases and J by 4 bases, with 14 bases between. There are 15 residues in the CDR3. The V gene's germline CDR1 is KGHSH and CDR2 LQKENI. Here the CDR3 DNA reads TGTGCCAGCTCACCAAGGAGGCTTGAGCTCTATGGCTACACCTTC. It translates to CASSPRRLELYGYTF.

V and J are TRBV6-1 and TRBJ1-1, with TRBD1 identical over 9 bases. The CDR3 sequence is 19 residues long. Trimming cost V 2 bases and J 6 bases; bases outside gene matches: 19. The germline CDR1 and CDR2 sequences are MNHNS and SASEGT. CDR3 in DNA: TGTGCCAGCAGTGAACGAGGTCAAGGTCTGGGACAGGGTTACGCTGAAGCTTTCTTT. This translates into CASSERGQGLGQGYAEAFF.

The chain carries TRBV27 and TRBJ2-1, with 8 bases matching TRBD2. V was clipped by 7 bases and J by 0 bases; unmatched bases: 26. Germline values: CDR1 MNHEY, CDR2 SMNVEV (reference sequence). The CDR3 runs 22 residues. The CDR3 is CASTRLITGLEVLAGSYNEQFF. The CDR3 DNA is TGTGCCAGCACGCGCTTGATTACGGGACTAGAGGTACTGGCGGGCTCCTACAATGAGCAGTTCTTC.

This chain links TRBV11-2 with TRBJ2-3, with a weak D call TRBD2 (6 bases). The CDR3 contains 15 residues. Germline CDR1 is SGHAT and CDR2 is FQNNGV. The germline V and J ends were trimmed by 5 bases and 0 bases, with 12 bases remaining between them. The CDR3 spells CASSTLALSTDTQYF. For the CDR3, the DNA is TGTGCCAGCAGCACGCTAGCGCTTAGCACAGATACGCAGTATTTT.

This sequence joins TRBV7-2 and TRBJ2-6; the D gene is possibly TRBD2 (5 bases). The V end lost 5 bases, the J end lost 0 bases, and 17 bases lay between the germline ends. The CDR3 length is 18 residues. The germline V gene has CDR1 SGHTA and CDR2 FQGNSA. CDR3 residues: CASSRGNPLSSGANVLTF. CDR3 bases: TGTGCCAGCAGCCGGGGAAATCCCCTGAGCTCTGGGGCCAACGTCCTGACTTTC.

The chain uses TRBV10-1 and TRBJ2-7; the match to TRBD1 covers 8 bases. This CDR3 comprises 16 residues. With 6 bases clipped from V and 4 bases from J, the junction kept 14 bases outside the gene matches. The germline CDR1 and CDR2 sequences are WNHNN and SYGVQD (reference sequence). CDR3 in amino acids: CASSPSPGTGEYEQYF. For the CDR3, the DNA is TGCGCCAGCAGCCCGTCCCCCGGGACAGGAGAGTACGAGCAGTACTTC.

CDR3 DNA: TGTGCCAGCAGTTTCCTCCTCGGGGGGCAAACCGTGAACACTGAAGCTTTCTTT. Amino acids: CASSFLLGGQTVNTEAFF. The rearrangement links TRBV28 to TRBJ1-1; tentative D call: TRBD1 (6 bases). With 3 bases removed from V and 0 bases from J, the gap between germline ends came to 20 bases. This CDR3 is built from 18 residues. Looked up from germline, CDR1 is MDHEN and CDR2 is SYDVKM.

The CDR3 bases are TGCGCCAGCAGCCAAGGACGTCCGGCGGGAGTGGGTGCCCAGTACTTC. Translating it yields CASSQGRPAGVGAQYF. The chain is built from TRBV4-1 and TRBJ2-5, with TRBD2 matching over 7 bases. CDR1 MGHRA and CDR2 YSYEKL come from the germline V gene. The CDR3 totals 16 residues. Losses at the gene ends were 1 base for V and 9 bases for J; bases not matched to a gene: 14.

The chain links TRBV7-2 to TRBJ2-2; TRBD2 matches at 7 bases. Germline V gene sequence: CDR1 SGHTA, CDR2 FQGNSA. This CDR3 has 14 amino acids. V lost 0 bases to trimming and J lost 7 bases; unmatched junction nucleotides: 2. CDR3 sequence: CASSLAWGGGELFF. CDR3 coding DNA: TGTGCCAGCAGCTTAGCTTGGGGGGGCGGGGAGCTGTTTTTT.

The chain uses TRBV5-1 and TRBJ2-3; perhaps TRBD1 as D (6 bases). This CDR3 is 14 amino acids long. Germline CDR1 SGHRS, CDR2 YFSETQ. Trimming removed 1 base at V and 4 bases at J, with 10 bases between. CDR3 sequence: CASSLPAGADTQYF. The CDR3 bases are TGCGCCAGCAGCTTGCCTGCAGGGGCAGATACGCAGTATTTT.

CDR3 nucleotide sequence: TGCGCCAGCAGCTTGGAATCCCTATACAATGAGCAGTTCTTC. Protein sequence: CASSLESLYNEQFF. This sequence joins TRBV5-1 and TRBJ2-1; D gene unclear. Trimming took 0 bases from V and 4 from J, leaving 8 bases between them. Germline-derived CDR1 and CDR2 are SGHRS and YFSETQ. There are 14 residues in the CDR3.